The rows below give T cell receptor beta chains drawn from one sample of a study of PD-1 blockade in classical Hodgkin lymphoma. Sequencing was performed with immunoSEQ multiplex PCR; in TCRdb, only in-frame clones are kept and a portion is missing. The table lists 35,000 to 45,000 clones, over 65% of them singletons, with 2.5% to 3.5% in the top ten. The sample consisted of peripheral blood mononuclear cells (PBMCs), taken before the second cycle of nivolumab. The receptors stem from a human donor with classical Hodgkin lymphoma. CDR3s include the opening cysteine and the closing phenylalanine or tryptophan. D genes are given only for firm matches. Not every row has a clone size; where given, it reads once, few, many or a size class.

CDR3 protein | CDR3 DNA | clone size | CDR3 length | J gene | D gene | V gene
CASSFAGQGADEQFF | TGTGCCAGCAGTTTTGCGGGACAGGGGGCCGATGAGCAGTTCTTC | - | 15 | TRBJ2-1 | TRBD1 | TRBV27
CASSYPRGGTEAFF | TGTGCCAGCTCATACCCACGGGGGGGCACTGAAGCTTTCTTT | once | 14 | TRBJ1-1 | - | TRBV7-3
CASSDWDSGAGYTF | TGTGCCAGCAGTGACTGGGACAGTGGGGCTGGCTACACCTTC | - | 14 | TRBJ1-2 | TRBD1 | TRBV6-4
CASSLGEKLFF | TGTGCCAGCAGTTTGGGGGAAAAACTGTTTTTT | - | 11 | TRBJ1-4 | - | TRBV28
CASSQNLGGAGNTIYF | TGCGCCAGCAGCCAAAACCTCGGGGGAGCTGGAAACACCATATATTTT | once | 16 | TRBJ1-3 | - | TRBV4-3
CASAGLGGGYGYTF | TGTGCCAGCGCCGGTTTGGGGGGCGGGTATGGCTACACCTTC | - | 14 | TRBJ1-2 | - | TRBV7-2
CASSQDLTGRASAQYF | TGTGCCAGCAGCCAAGATCTGACCGGGAGGGCCTCGGCCCAGTACTTC | few | 16 | TRBJ2-5 | TRBD2 | TRBV4-2
CASSLTGGAAGYTF | TGTGCCAGCAGCTTAACCGGGGGCGCGGCTGGCTACACCTTC | few | 14 | TRBJ1-2 | - | TRBV7-3
CASRYHGDADTQYF | TGTGCCAGCAGGTACCATGGGGACGCAGATACGCAGTATTTT | - | 14 | TRBJ2-3 | - | TRBV6-6
CASSLGAGAYEQYF | TGTGCCAGCAGCTTAGGTGCAGGGGCCTACGAGCAGTACTTC | - | 14 | TRBJ2-7 | - | TRBV13
CASSYSGAGNTEAFF | TGTGCCAGCAGTTACTCAGGGGCCGGGAACACTGAAGCTTTCTTT | - | 15 | TRBJ1-1 | - | TRBV6-5
CASRPWGEVGGELFF | TGTGCCAGCCGGCCCTGGGGGGAGGTCGGCGGGGAGCTGTTTTTT | once | 15 | TRBJ2-2 | - | TRBV2
CASSQYRAGQETQYF | TGTGCCAGCAGCCAATACAGGGCAGGACAAGAGACCCAGTACTTC | - | 15 | TRBJ2-5 | - | TRBV14
CASGWRGLSEGGELFF | TGTGCCAGCGGATGGAGGGGGTTATCGGAGGGCGGGGAGCTGTTTTTT | - | 16 | TRBJ2-2 | - | TRBV7-6
CATGRLAGLEQYF | TGTGCCACGGGCAGACTAGCGGGGCTCGAGCAGTACTTC | - | 13 | TRBJ2-7 | TRBD2 | TRBV6-5
CASSFLDRGLRGYTF | TGTGCCAGCAGCTTCCTAGACAGGGGACTCAGGGGCTACACCTTC | - | 15 | TRBJ1-2 | TRBD1 | TRBV7-8
CTSSQDRVPTAGSRQPQHF | TGCACCAGCAGCCAAGATCGGGTCCCAACGGCGGGCAGCCGGCAGCCCCAGCATTTT | - | 19 | TRBJ1-5 | - | TRBV1
CASSRGQGNSYEQYF | TGTGCCAGCAGCCGGGGACAGGGAAACTCCTACGAGCAGTACTTC | - | 15 | TRBJ2-7 | TRBD1 | TRBV4-2
CASSLDVAHREAFF | TGCGCCAGCAGCTTGGACGTAGCTCACAGGGAAGCTTTCTTT | few | 14 | TRBJ1-1 | - | TRBV5-1
CASREESVEQYF | TGCGCCAGCAGAGAAGAGAGTGTCGAGCAGTACTTC | - | 12 | TRBJ2-7 | - | TRBV5-1
CASSFRTEAFF | TGTGCCAGCAGTTTCCGCACTGAAGCTTTCTTT | - | 11 | TRBJ1-1 | - | TRBV6-9
CASSPGVAITEAFF | TGTGCCAGCAGTCCAGGGGTAGCGATAACTGAAGCTTTCTTT | - | 14 | TRBJ1-1 | - | TRBV6-7
CAWSLSWGDMQYF | TGTGCCTGGAGTCTTTCCTGGGGGGATATGCAGTATTTT | once | 13 | TRBJ2-3 | - | TRBV30
CASSPGYEQYF | TGCGCCAGCAGCCCAGGCTACGAGCAGTACTTC | - | 11 | TRBJ2-7 | - | TRBV5-1
CASSTGGSYNSPLHF | TGTGCCAGCTCTACAGGGGGCTCCTATAATTCACCCCTCCACTTT | - | 15 | TRBJ1-6 | TRBD1 | TRBV6-6
CASSRNPGAPQETQYF | TGTGCCAGCAGCCGGAATCCAGGGGCCCCGCAAGAGACCCAGTACTTC | - | 16 | TRBJ2-5 | - | TRBV5-5
CASSVEGNEKLFF | TGTGCCAGCAGCGTAGAGGGTAATGAAAAACTGTTTTTT | few | 13 | TRBJ1-4 | - | TRBV9
CSARVPYGYTF | TGCAGTGCTAGAGTGCCCTATGGCTACACCTTC | - | 11 | TRBJ1-2 | - | TRBV20-1
CAWSVGGIYNEQFF | TGTGCCTGGAGTGTTGGCGGGATTTACAATGAGCAGTTCTTC | - | 14 | TRBJ2-1 | - | TRBV30
CASSFYRTSGNTIYF | TGTGCCAGCAGCTTTTATCGGACATCTGGAAACACCATATATTTT | - | 15 | TRBJ1-3 | - | TRBV11-2
CASTRGGGGAETQYF | TGTGCCAGTACCCGGGGGGGCGGGGGAGCAGAGACCCAGTACTTC | - | 15 | TRBJ2-5 | TRBD2 | TRBV19
CASSYPGSEAFF | TGTGCCAGCAGTTACCCCGGTTCCGAAGCTTTCTTT | - | 12 | TRBJ1-1 | - | TRBV6-5
CASSQSVETGGYEQYF | TGCGCCAGCAGCCAATCAGTGGAGACAGGGGGCTACGAGCAGTACTTC | few | 16 | TRBJ2-7 | TRBD1 | TRBV4-3
CASSQDGGGYTF | TGTGCCAGCAGCCAAGATGGAGGTGGCTACACCTTC | - | 12 | TRBJ1-2 | - | TRBV4-2
CASSGQNGNTIYF | TGTGCCAGCAGCGGACAGAATGGAAACACCATATATTTT | few | 13 | TRBJ1-3 | - | TRBV6-5
CAWSVQGDEQYF | TGTGCCTGGAGTGTACAGGGGGACGAGCAGTACTTC | medium-sized | 12 | TRBJ2-7 | TRBD1 | TRBV30
CASSPLEVGGTDEQYF | TGTGCCAGCAGCCCCCTCGAGGTTGGGGGAACCGACGAGCAGTACTTC | few | 16 | TRBJ2-7 | - | TRBV6-6
CASSVRGQPQHF | TGTGCCAGTAGCGTCCGAGGGCAGCCCCAGCATTTT | - | 12 | TRBJ1-5 | - | TRBV19
CASSLAGGDYGYTF | TGTGCCAGCAGCTTAGCAGGGGGGGACTATGGCTACACCTTC | - | 14 | TRBJ1-2 | TRBD1 | TRBV11-2
CASSVQGIVDEQFF | TGTGCCAGCAGTGTACAGGGGATCGTTGATGAGCAGTTCTTC | - | 14 | TRBJ2-1 | TRBD1 | TRBV2
CASSLWQGAEDYGYTF | TGTGCCAGCAGCTTATGGCAGGGGGCAGAAGACTATGGCTACACCTTC | - | 16 | TRBJ1-2 | TRBD1 | TRBV7-9
CASSYGQTQYF | TGTGCCAGCAGTTACGGGCAGACCCAGTACTTC | few | 11 | TRBJ2-5 | - | TRBV6-5
CASDSGAGPRTQYF | TGTGCCTCCGACAGTGGGGCTGGCCCGCGGACCCAGTACTTC | - | 14 | TRBJ2-5 | - | TRBV28
CASSGIAGENTDTQYF | TGTGCCAGCAGCGGAATAGCGGGAGAGAACACAGATACGCAGTATTTT | - | 16 | TRBJ2-3 | TRBD2 | TRBV9
CASSVAGTFDEQYF | TGTGCCAGCAGCGTAGCGGGAACTTTCGACGAGCAGTACTTC | medium-sized | 14 | TRBJ2-7 | - | TRBV9
CASSPPLRPAGDEETQYF | TGTGCCAGCAGCCCACCTCTTCGCCCAGCGGGGGACGAAGAGACCCAGTACTTC | once | 18 | TRBJ2-5 | TRBD2 | TRBV7-3
CSVGEGHDQPQHF | TGCAGCGTTGGGGAAGGGCACGATCAGCCCCAGCATTTT | - | 13 | TRBJ1-5 | - | TRBV29-1
CASSFISGANVLTF | TGTGCCAGCAGCTTTATCTCTGGGGCCAACGTCCTGACTTTC | - | 14 | TRBJ2-6 | - | TRBV5-4
CSVGPADLNTEAFF | TGCAGCGTTGGGCCAGCCGACTTGAACACTGAAGCTTTCTTT | few | 14 | TRBJ1-1 | - | TRBV29-1
CASSLDLPDTDTQYF | TGTGCCAGCAGCTTAGACCTCCCCGACACAGATACGCAGTATTTT | once | 15 | TRBJ2-3 | - | TRBV11-2
CASKEISGANVLTF | TGTGCTAGCAAAGAGATCTCTGGGGCCAACGTCCTGACTTTC | - | 14 | TRBJ2-6 | - | TRBV7-7
CASSGKGTRGDEQYF | TGTGCCAGCAGCGGTAAGGGGACGCGGGGAGACGAGCAGTACTTC | - | 15 | TRBJ2-7 | - | TRBV9
CASSFAGNEKLFF | TGCGCCAGCAGCTTTGCGGGGAATGAAAAACTGTTTTTT | few | 13 | TRBJ1-4 | - | TRBV5-1